This TCR beta chain came from a study of shared clonotypes between healthy human individuals. Study-level information: Every donor yielded three CD4 naive, three CD4 memory, two CD8 naive and one CD8 memory plate.

Deep was the level at which the assay was run. Original processing methods: As immunoSEQ supplied junction-only sequences (without quality scores), filtering differed. Some clones are missing from TCRdb's copy, which holds only in-frame ones; the method was immunoSEQ multiplex PCR. V and J calls and clone size are those listed in that table; D and trimming were worked out from the DNA. There are 2 million to 2.5 million clones in the sample; 85% to 95% occur only once, and 0.13% lies in the top ten. Study-level results: Of the naive CD4 clonotypes, approximately 5% were shared across a few donors.

As for this clone: Antigen specificity is unknown.

The CDR3 is 13 residues long. V gene TRBV12-2 combines with J gene TRBJ1-1. TRBV12-2 represents a pseudogene. This TCR was recovered from a man aged 18 to 29 in good health. Sequenced sample: naive CD4+ T cells sorted from blood. The subset was: CD45RA+ positively selected. CDR3 DNA sequence: TGTGCAAGTCGCATCGGCCGGGACACTGAAGCTTTCTTT. Translated: CASRIGRDTEAFF.